The rows below give T cell receptor beta chains drawn from one sample of a study of cytomegalovirus exposure and HLA in healthy donors. Data came from immunoSEQ multiplex PCR; TCRdb stores just in-frame clones and leaves some out. The sample gives some 210,000 clones, around 86% of which show up once; about 2% is in the top ten. Sequences were obtained from PBMCs. These TCRs come from a woman between 18 and 29 years old in good health and CMV-seropositive. Both conserved end residues are part of each CDR3. The D gene is left open where the match is weak. Clone size, where shown, is once, few, many, or a class for clones that have expanded.

V gene	J gene	clone size	D gene	CDR3 DNA	CDR3 protein
TRBV6-1	TRBJ1-2	.	TRBD1	TGTGCCAGCAGTGAAAGTTTGACAGGGATCTATGGCTACACCTTC	CASSESLTGIYGYTF
TRBV5-6	TRBJ2-5	.	TRBD1	TGTGCCAGCAGCTTAGGACAGGGATACCAAGAGACCCAGTACTTC	CASSLGQGYQETQYF
TRBV27	TRBJ2-1	.	.	TGTGCCAGCAGTTTATCCGGGACTTATTACAATGAGCAGTTCTTC	CASSLSGTYYNEQFF
TRBV6-1	TRBJ1-2	.	.	TGTGCCAGCAGTCAAGGGCACTATGGCTACACCTTC	CASSQGHYGYTF
TRBV4-1	TRBJ2-3	.	TRBD1	TGCGCCAGCAGCCAAGGGTCAGACAGGGAATTCGATACGCAGTATTTT	CASSQGSDREFDTQYF
TRBV5-1	TRBJ1-2	.	.	TGCGCCAGCAGCTTGGGCACGAGTGGCTACACCTTC	CASSLGTSGYTF
TRBV29-1	TRBJ1-2	.	TRBD1	TGCAGCGTTGAAGAAGGGACAGGGGGTGGCTACACCTTC	CSVEEGTGGGYTF
TRBV20-1	TRBJ1-2	.	.	TGCAGTGCCTTATCCCGCTACACCTTC	CSALSRYTF
TRBV15	TRBJ2-1	.	TRBD2	TGTGCCACCAGCGGTCCTAGCGGGACGGTCTCCTACAATGAGCAGTTCTTC	CATSGPSGTVSYNEQFF
TRBV2	TRBJ2-7	few	TRBD1	TGTGCCAGCAGTTCCCCGGGACAGGGGTTCTACGAGCAGTACTTC	CASSSPGQGFYEQYF
TRBV7-9	TRBJ2-1	.	TRBD2	TGTGCCAGCAGCCTCCAAGCTAGCGGGACTGTCAATGAGCAGTTCTTC	CASSLQASGTVNEQFF
TRBV18	TRBJ1-1	.	TRBD1	TGTGCCAGCTCACCCGGACAGGGGAGTACTGAAGCTTTCTTT	CASSPGQGSTEAFF
TRBV29-1	TRBJ2-2	few	.	TGCAGCGGATCGCTAGCGAATACCGGGGAGCTGTTTTTT	CSGSLANTGELFF
TRBV4-1	TRBJ2-2	.	TRBD2	TGCGCCAGCAGCCAAGATAAAGCGGGAGGGCGGTCCGGGGAGCTGTTTTTT	CASSQDKAGGRSGELFF
TRBV27	TRBJ2-5	.	.	TGTGCCAGCAGTGGCCCCTCCCGTTCCACCCAGTACTTC	CASSGPSRSTQYF
TRBV11-3	TRBJ2-3	.	.	TGTGCCAGCAGTTCGACGCAGGGCACAGATACGCAGTATTTT	CASSSTQGTDTQYF
TRBV28	TRBJ2-7	.	.	TGTGCCAGCAGTGGGGGGACCCCCGGCAACTACGAGCAGTACTTC	CASSGGTPGNYEQYF
TRBV5-1	TRBJ2-5	.	TRBD1	TGCGCCAGCAGCCCGGGACAGAGAAGGGAGACCCAGTACTTC	CASSPGQRRETQYF
TRBV6-6	TRBJ2-1	.	.	TGTGCCAGCAGCCGAGGACAGCCTGAGCAGTTCTTC	CASSRGQPEQFF
TRBV5-1	TRBJ2-4	.	TRBD2	TGCGCCAGCAGCTTGGGGACTAGCGGGAGGAGGAGAGCCAAAAACATTCAGTACTTC	CASSLGTSGRRRAKNIQYF
TRBV7-9	TRBJ2-7	.	.	TGTGCCAGCAGCTTAGGGCACAACTCCTACGAGCAGTACTTC	CASSLGHNSYEQYF
TRBV10-1	TRBJ1-4	once	.	TGCGCCAGCAGCAAAGGGGGAATCAATGAAAAACTGTTTTTT	CASSKGGINEKLFF
TRBV5-1	TRBJ1-2	few	.	TGCGCCAGCAGCTTGCGGGAGGCTTATGGCTACACCTTC	CASSLREAYGYTF
TRBV27	TRBJ2-7	.	.	TGTGCCAGCAGTTTCGGGAGAGGATCTTCCTACGAGCAGTACTTC	CASSFGRGSSYEQYF
TRBV6-6	TRBJ1-4	.	TRBD1	TGTGCCAGCAGATCCACTCACAGGGGCGATGCTGAAAAACTGTTTTTT	CASRSTHRGDAEKLFF
TRBV10-3	TRBJ2-1	.	TRBD2	TGTGCCATCAGTGGGGGCGGGAGATCCTACAATGAGCAGTTCTTC	CAISGGGRSYNEQFF